The next 17 T cell receptor beta chains were all read from a single sample in a study of molecular identifiers for immune sequencing clone quantification. One entry per CDR3 protein, called by TCRdb with MiXCR from the PCR reads. The sample contains around 100,000 distinct CDR3 sequences, 35% of which appear only once. The specimen sequenced was naive CD8+ T cells from blood, with Jurkat cell RNA spiked in. As for subset: FACS-sorted CD8+CD4-CCR7+CD45RA+ naive T cells. The receptors shown here come from a human donor in good health. Some libraries in this study had Jurkat cell RNA spiked in.

The chain links TRBV28 to TRBJ2-6; no reliable D call. The V gene lost 4 bases and the J gene lost 0 bases, with 7 bases spanning the gap. This CDR3 comprises 15 residues. From germline, CDR1 is MDHEN and CDR2 SYDVKM. CDR3 protein: CASSSPRSGANVLTF. CDR3 nucleotides: TGTGCCAGCAGTTCCCCTCGCTCTGGGGCCAACGTCCTGACTTTC.

This clonotype was recorded a few times. The chain joins TRBV6-6 to TRBJ2-2; 8 bases line up with TRBD2. CDR1 and CDR2 from the germline V gene are MNHNY and SVGAGI (reference sequence). V was clipped by 11 bases and J by 0 bases; unmatched bases: 17. The CDR3 is made up of 18 amino acids. CDR3 coding DNA: TGTGCCTTACTTCTCGGACGGCGACTAGCGTCGAACACCGGGGAGCTGTTTTTT. It translates to CALLLGRRLASNTGELFF.

Only a few counts were recorded for this clonotype. A read error may produce the germline difference seen at one junction end. The gene calls are TRBV10-3 and TRBJ2-7; D is ambiguous. Per germline, CDR1 ENHRY and CDR2 SYGVKD. The CDR3 length is 11 residues. DNA for the CDR3: TGCGCCGTCACGTTTGGAGACGAGCAGTACTTC. The encoded protein is CAVTFGDEQYF.

About this clonotype: A much larger clone lies one base from this, so it may be a read error. The chain links TRBV15 to TRBJ2-3; D is unresolved. CDR3 length: 16 residues. CDR1 and CDR2 from the germline V gene are LNHNV and YYDKDF (reference sequence). The CDR3, as DNA: TGTGCCACCGGCAGAGATCAAGAGACTTTCACAGATACGCAGTATTTT. It codes for CATGRDQETFTDTQYF.

This chain connects TRBV27 to TRBJ2-1; 7 positions match TRBD1. This CDR3 is 15 amino acids long. Per germline, CDR1 MNHEY and CDR2 SMNVEV (reference sequence). After removal of 4 bases from V and 8 bases from J, the junction contained 11 bases not matched to a gene. The CDR3: CASSSRQGMEDEQFF. Here the CDR3 DNA reads TGTGCCAGCAGTTCCAGACAGGGTATGGAGGATGAGCAGTTCTTC.

This clonotype was seen ten or more times. V is TRBV7-2 and J is TRBJ2-7, with D tentatively TRBD2 (6 bases). V shed 6 bases and J shed 3 bases, with 24 bases lying between them. Looked up from germline, CDR1 is SGHTA and CDR2 is FQGNSA. The CDR3 covers 17 residues. CDR3: CASSPGLDYPKYYEQYF. The CDR3 DNA reads as TGTGCCAGCAGTCCGGGACTGGACTACCCGAAGTACTACGAGCAGTACTTC. Based on the CDR3 plus reference TRBV7-2 and TRBJ2-7, the full variable domain is GAGVSQSPSNKVTEKGKDVELRCDPISGHTALYWYRQSLGQGLEFLIYFQGNSAPDKSGLPSDRFSAERTGGSVSTLTIQRTQQEDSAVYLCASSPGLDYPKYYEQYFGPGTRLTVT.

The table lists this clonotype with many counts. This chain uses TRBV28 with TRBJ1-5; a possible D gene is TRBD1 (5 bases). This CDR3 is 12 amino acids long. Germline CDR1 reads MDHEN; CDR2 reads SYDVKM. Between the trimmed V and J ends, which lost 11 bases and 6 bases, there was a span of 14 bases. CDR3 residues: CASQAIVQPQHF. CDR3 nucleotides: TGTGCCTCACAGGCTATAGTTCAGCCCCAGCATTTT.

Note on this clonotype: This may come from a read error, since a much larger clone is one base off. This sequence joins TRBV19 and TRBJ2-5; D unclear. This CDR3 has 15 residues. Germline V gene sequence: CDR1 LNHDA, CDR2 SQIVND (reference sequence). Trimming cost V 4 bases and J 1 base, with 13 bases left between them. The CDR3 region has the DNA TGTGCCAGTAGTAGCGCTGGGCGTAGCCAAGAGACCCAGTACTTC. Translating gives CASSSAGRSQETQYF.

This clonotype turned up a few times. The chain uses TRBV13 and TRBJ2-7, with D possibly matching TRBD1 (5 bases). Germline assignment: CDR1 PRHDT and CDR2 FYEKMQ (reference sequence). The V gene lost 5 bases and the J gene lost 2 bases, with 7 bases spanning the gap. The CDR3 totals 12 residues. CDR3 region: CASSQGPYEQYF. The CDR3 DNA reads TGTGCCAGCAGCCAGGGCCCCTACGAGCAGTACTTC.

The V and J genes are TRBV7-8 and TRBJ2-7; D not certain. The length of the CDR3 is 12 residues. Germline V CDR1 and CDR2: SGHVS, FQNEAQ. The ends were cut back, 1 base at V and 6 bases at J, with 7 bases in the middle. Here the CDR3 DNA reads TGTGCCAGCAGCTTAGATGGGGTCGAGCAGTACTTC. Its translation is CASSLDGVEQYF.

About this clonotype itself: At one of its ends the junction is not consistent with the germline gene, which may arise from a read error. The J gene is TRBJ1-6, the V gene TRBV28, with no clear D. This CDR3 spans 12 amino acids. The V gene's germline CDR1 is MDHEN and CDR2 SYDVKM. In DNA, the CDR3 is TGTGCCGGCAGTTTAGATTTACCACCCCTCCACTTT. Translated, it gives CAGSLDLPPLHF.

V gene TRBV19 combines with J gene TRBJ2-3, with 11 nucleotides matching TRBD2. Trimming took 5 bases from V and 0 from J; bases not matched to a gene: 13. This CDR3 is 19 amino acids long. From germline, CDR1 is LNHDA and CDR2 SQIVND (reference sequence). The DNA of the CDR3 is TGTGCCAGTAGTTCCCAATATGGTAGGACTAGCGGGAGCACAGATACGCAGTATTTT. It yields the protein CASSSQYGRTSGSTDTQYF.

Worth noting for this clonotype: A read error is possible here, since a much larger clone lies one base away. This rearrangement joins TRBV28 to TRBJ2-1, with D uncertain. This CDR3 comprises 14 residues. Trimming cost V 8 bases and J 6 bases, with 17 bases left between them. Germline assignment: CDR1 MDHEN and CDR2 SYDVKM. The CDR3 bases are TGTGCCAGCGGATTACCCTGGGTGGGCAATGAGCAGTTCTTC. Translating gives CASGLPWVGNEQFF.

Of note for this clonotype: Just one base apart from a much larger clone, this may be a read error. This rearrangement joins TRBV29-1 to TRBJ2-5, with D hard to call. CDR1 and CDR2 from the germline V gene are SQVTM and ANQGSEA. The CDR3 contains 10 residues. The CDR3 here is CRASAETQYF. CDR3 nucleotides: TGCCGCGCCTCCGCCGAGACCCAGTACTTC.

Many counts were recorded for this clonotype. This chain links TRBV28 with TRBJ2-5; D may be TRBD1 (5 bases). V dropped 4 bases and J dropped 4 bases, with 13 bases sitting between them. The CDR3 contains 14 residues. Germline CDR1 MDHEN, CDR2 SYDVKM. The CDR3 here is CASSWAGPGETQYF. DNA for the CDR3: TGTGCCAGCAGTTGGGCAGGGCCGGGAGAGACCCAGTACTTC.

This chain uses TRBV10-2 with TRBJ1-5; D not certain. CDR1 and CDR2 from the germline V gene are WSHSY and SAAADI. The CDR3 contains 14 residues. The CDR3 nucleotides are TGCGCTACCGGTGGGGAAACGGCCAATCAGCCCCAGCATTTT. Its protein product is CATGGETANQPQHF.

This clonotype was observed a handful of times. The chain is built from TRBV7-6 and TRBJ2-7; D remains ambiguous. In germline, CDR1 is SGHVS, CDR2 FNYEAQ. V was clipped by 0 bases and J by 0 bases, with 9 bases between them. The CDR3 is 15 residues long. CDR3 DNA sequence: TGTGCCAGCAGCTTAGCTGCAGGATCCTCCTACGAGCAGTACTTC. Translated: CASSLAAGSSYEQYF.